What follows are 20 T cell receptor beta chains derived from one specimen sequenced in a study of T cell repertoires in cytomegalovirus infection (dated by TCRdb to 2018 to 2020). The sample's treatment or condition, from its label and the paper: in vitro stimulation with specific CMV peptide epitopes to enrich CMV-specific T cells. Their antigens remain unidentified. Sequencing was carried out with an Illumina HiSeq 1500. TCRdb reworked the public reads: Q25 trimming with fastp, MiXCR clone assembly, productive beta chains retained. Every CDR3 protein is listed once, alongside the most common genes and DNA of its rows. The sample includes 86,000 or so distinct CDR3 sequences, with 20% to 30% observed a single time. Of the sample, approximately 51% is held by the ten largest clones. This specimen consisted of CD8+ T cells from cultured PBMCs, obtained from culture after CMV antigen stimulation. These receptors all come from a human donor in good health (CMV status not recorded). Some clones in this sample may be carry-over from other donors' samples.

This clonotype has at least ten counts. The chain links TRBV7-2 to TRBJ2-5; perhaps TRBD1 as D (6 bases). V was trimmed by 1 base and J by 1 base, leaving 13 bases between them. In germline, CDR1 is SGHTA, CDR2 FQGNSA. The CDR3 consists of 16 residues. The CDR3 DNA is TGTGCCAGCAGCTTAGAGGCAGGGGTCATCCAAGAGACCCAGTACTTC. Its translation is CASSLEAGVIQETQYF.

The chain combines TRBV19 with TRBJ2-5; 7 nucleotides match TRBD1. The CDR3 sequence is 13 residues long. CDR1 is LNHDA and CDR2 is SQIVND in the germline V gene (reference sequence). After removal of 4 bases from V and 13 bases from J, the junction contained 12 bases not matched to a gene. As DNA, the CDR3 is TGTGCCAGTAGTACGTCACTTACCGGGACAGCGTACTTC. It specifies CASSTSLTGTAYF.

This clonotype was observed a handful of times. This chain uses TRBV5-6 with TRBJ2-7; TRBD2 matches 12 bases. The V gene end was trimmed by 3 bases and the J gene end by 2 bases; junction bases not matched to a gene: 3. The CDR3 is 15 residues long. Germline V gene lookup returns CDR1 SGHDT and CDR2 YYEEEE. CDR3 in amino acids: CASSWGTSGPYEQYF. CDR3 sequence (DNA): TGTGCCAGCAGCTGGGGGACTAGCGGGCCCTACGAGCAGTACTTC.

This clonotype came up a few times. The genes are TRBV7-9 and TRBJ2-5; 11 positions agree with TRBD2. Looked up from germline, CDR1 is SEHNR and CDR2 is FQNEAQ (reference sequence). The CDR3 is 22 amino acids. The trim removed 5 bases at V and 0 bases at J, leaving 23 bases unmatched. In nucleotides, the CDR3 is TGTGCCAGCAGCACGGCAGGGGCCGGGGCTAGCGGGAGGACCCCGTACCAAGAGACCCAGTACTTC. It encodes CASSTAGAGASGRTPYQETQYF.

This chain joins TRBV6-6 and TRBJ1-1, with D perhaps matching TRBD1 (6 bases). This CDR3 is 14 amino acids long. V was clipped by 7 bases and J by 3 bases, with 15 bases between them. Germline V gene data show CDR1 as MNHNY and CDR2 as SVGAGI (reference sequence). CDR3: CASTERGVDTEAFF. DNA of the CDR3: TGTGCCAGCACCGAAAGGGGGGTCGACACTGAAGCTTTCTTT.

This rearrangement joins TRBV15 to TRBJ2-3; D remains ambiguous. This CDR3 contains 13 residues. Trimming shortened V by 3 bases and J by 0 bases, and 4 bases separated the two germline ends. Germline CDR1 LNHNV, CDR2 YYDKDF (reference sequence). In DNA form, the CDR3 reads TGTGCCACCAGCAGTACCAGCACAGATACGCAGTATTTT. This encodes CATSSTSTDTQYF. The full variable domain, rest sourced from reference TRBV15 and TRBJ2-3, is DAMVIQNPRYQVTQFGKPVTLSCSQTLNHNVMYWYQQKSSQAPKLLFHYYDKDFNNEADTPDNFQSRRPNTSFCFLDIRSPGLGDTAMYLCATSSTSTDTQYFGPGTRLTVL.

The V call is TRBV6-2 or TRBV6-3, the J call TRBJ2-7; the match to TRBD2 covers 7 bases. The CDR3 is 17 amino acids. Trimming at V came to 2 bases and at J to 0 bases, leaving 10 bases not matched to a gene. Germline CDR1 is MNHEY and CDR2 is SVGEGT. The CDR3 region is CASSYPDLAGFSYEQYF. In DNA form, the CDR3 reads TGTGCCAGCAGTTACCCCGACTTAGCGGGTTTCTCCTACGAGCAGTACTTC.

Only a few counts were recorded for this clonotype. The chain carries TRBV7-6 and TRBJ2-7; the D gene is possibly TRBD1 (5 bases). Trimming cost V 1 base and J 8 bases, with 9 bases left between them. This CDR3 comprises 12 residues. Germline CDR1 SGHVS, CDR2 FNYEAQ. CDR3 in DNA: TGTGCCAGCAGCTTAGAGGGGTCTAAGCAGTACTTC. It yields the protein CASSLEGSKQYF.

V is TRBV4-1 and J is TRBJ1-5; D call uncertain. This CDR3 contains 14 residues. CDR1 and CDR2 from the germline V gene are MGHRA and YSYEKL. V dropped 0 bases and J dropped 1 base, with 4 bases sitting between them. The CDR3 region is CASSQDSSNQPQHF. The CDR3, as DNA: TGCGCCAGCAGCCAAGATTCGAGCAATCAGCCCCAGCATTTT.

This clonotype showed up many times. V gene TRBV9 combines with J gene TRBJ1-1, with unresolved D. The germline V gene encodes CDR1 SGDLS and CDR2 YYNGEE. Trimming removed 0 bases from V and 1 base from J, with 4 bases in between. This CDR3 contains 13 residues. CDR3 sequence (DNA): TGTGCCAGCAGCGTAGACTGGAACACTGAAGCTTTCTTT. It is translated as CASSVDWNTEAFF.

CDR3 in DNA: TGTGCCAGCGAAGGGGGCGGCACCGGGGAGCTGTTTTTT. Its protein product is CASEGGGTGELFF. The gene calls are TRBV7-6 and TRBJ2-2; 7 nucleotides agree with TRBD1. Unmatched junction bases numbered 4, after V lost 8 bases and J lost 4 bases. The CDR3 consists of 13 residues. Germline V gives CDR1 SGHVS, CDR2 FNYEAQ.

This clonotype showed up many times. The chain has TRBV7-9 and TRBJ2-5; D gene uncertain. The CDR3 is 16 residues long. The V end lost 2 bases, the J end lost 0 bases, and 13 bases lay between the germline ends. From germline, CDR1 is SEHNR and CDR2 FQNEAQ (reference sequence). The CDR3 DNA follows: TGTGCCAGCAGCTTAAGCTTCAGTCTACACCAAGAGACCCAGTACTTC. Translation gives CASSLSFSLHQETQYF. The variable domain in full, with the rest retrieved from reference TRBV7-9 and TRBJ2-5, is DTGVSQNPRHKITKRGQNVTFRCDPISEHNRLYWYRQTLGQGPEFLTYFQNEAQLEKSRLLSDRFSAERPKGSFSTLEIQRTEQGDSAMYLCASSLSFSLHQETQYFGPGTRLLVL.

This clonotype was seen only once. This chain links TRBV12-3 or TRBV12-4 with TRBJ1-1; TRBD1 agrees at 7 bases. The CDR3 is made up of 15 amino acids. Trimming removed 7 bases from V and 0 bases from J; junction bases left unmatched: 8. The CDR3 here is CASTSGGDMNTEAFF. Here the CDR3 DNA reads TGTGCCAGCACCTCAGGGGGGGACATGAACACTGAAGCTTTCTTT.

The chain couples TRBV6-2 or TRBV6-3 to TRBJ2-1; D possibly matches TRBD1 or TRBD2 (5 bases each). Germline V gene lookup returns CDR1 MNHEY and CDR2 SVGEGT. This CDR3 contains 18 residues. The germline V and J ends were trimmed by 6 bases and 0 bases, with 21 bases remaining between them. CDR3 sequence: CASRRDVAIHYSYNEQFF. The CDR3 DNA is TGTGCCAGCAGACGGGACGTAGCGATTCACTACTCCTACAATGAGCAGTTCTTC.

This clonotype was observed at least ten times. V gene TRBV7-2 combines with J gene TRBJ1-6, with a tentative D call TRBD1 (5 bases). The CDR3 extends over 21 amino acids. Germline assignment: CDR1 SGHTA and CDR2 FQGNSA. Trimming took 1 base from V and 0 from J, leaving 22 bases between them. CDR3 residues: CASSLEFETELHSSYNSPLHF. The CDR3 bases are TGTGCCAGCAGCTTAGAGTTCGAGACAGAGCTCCATAGCTCCTATAATTCACCCCTCCACTTT.

Of note for this clonotype: This could be a read error, since a much larger clone is one nucleotide away. The chain links TRBV7-6 to TRBJ2-7; TRBD1 might be the D (5 bases). CDR3 length equals 15 residues. Germline V CDR1 and CDR2: SGHVS, FNYEAQ. V lost 0 bases, J lost 6 bases, and 15 bases lay in between. The CDR3 region is CASSLAKPGRAEQYF. The CDR3 DNA follows: TGTGCCAGCAGCTTAGCCAAGCCGGGCAGGGCCGAGCAGTACTTC.

The table lists this clonotype with a count of one. The chain uses TRBV29-1 and TRBJ2-7, with D unresolved. Germline values: CDR1 SQVTM, CDR2 ANQGSEA. The CDR3 loop spans 15 amino acids. V was clipped by 2 bases and J by 5 bases, with 19 bases between them. The CDR3 sequence: CSVESPLGNGDEQYF. Written as DNA, the CDR3 is TGCAGCGTTGAATCCCCCCTAGGTAACGGAGACGAGCAGTACTTC.

The genes are TRBV12-3 or TRBV12-4 and TRBJ2-3; 7 nucleotides align to TRBD2. The CDR3 is 14 residues long. The V segment lost 10 bases and the J segment 5 bases; nucleotides outside the gene matches: 12. DNA of the CDR3: TGTGCCAACTCAGGGAGGGATCGCGGAGATACGCAGTATTTT. Encoded protein: CANSGRDRGDTQYF.

This sequence joins TRBV20-1 and TRBJ2-7; D gene uncertain. The V gene's germline CDR1 is DFQATT and CDR2 SNEGSKA (reference sequence). The V and J ends lost 0 bases and 4 bases respectively, with 19 bases between them. The CDR3 has 16 amino acids. CDR3 in amino acids: CSARDSLRQWGYEQYF. For the CDR3, the DNA is TGCAGTGCTAGAGATAGTTTGAGGCAGTGGGGATACGAGCAGTACTTC.

This clonotype was counted once. The chain links TRBV30 to TRBJ2-2; possibly TRBD1 for D (6 bases). Deletions cut 4 bases from V and 3 bases from J, with 6 bases between. The CDR3 contains 12 residues. CDR1 is GTSNPN and CDR2 is SVGIG in the germline V gene (reference sequence). CDR3 sequence: CAWTGDTGELFF. The CDR3 bases are TGTGCCTGGACAGGGGACACCGGGGAGCTGTTTTTT.